This T cell receptor beta chain was observed in a study of T cell responses to AZD1222 COVID-19 vaccine. On the study more broadly: The analysis combined second doses at about 4 or about 12 weeks. The study's findings and limits: Unmutated variant regions are reportedly the target of nearly half of TCRs that are spike-specific. Only six AZD1222 recipients tested seropositive at baseline.

Here immunoSEQ multiplex PCR was the method, and the copy in TCRdb shows in-frame clones only, minus some. The sample has some 90,000 clones, about nine tenths seen once. CDR3 length: 14 residues. Deletions cut 1 base from V and 9 bases from J, with 10 bases between. Germline V gene lookup returns CDR1 MNHEY and CDR2 SMNVEV (reference sequence). Details on this clone: Its antigen is undetermined.

The specimen comprised peripheral blood, sampled on day 0 of AZD1222 vaccination. This rearrangement joins TRBV27 to TRBJ1-6, with D possibly matching TRBD1 (6 bases). This receptor was identified in an adult in good health. This CDR3 reads CASSLWGAGSPLHF. The DNA of the CDR3 is TGTGCCAGCAGTTTATGGGGGGCAGGTTCACCCCTCCACTTT.